This TCR beta chain comes out of a study of cytomegalovirus exposure and HLA in healthy donors. Turning to this clone: Its antigen is unknown.

It was with 60 Vbeta and 13 Jbeta primers that the PCR ran. Sequencing used immunoSEQ multiplex PCR; TCRdb keeps in-frame clones, though not all of them. The sample holds tens of thousands of clones, more than 80% seen once. The CDR3 has 14 amino acids. V lost 8 bases and J lost 2; bases outside the gene matches: 8. Germline V gene sequence: CDR1 MNHEY, CDR2 SVGAGI. Study-wide results and caveats: A link between a missense DCLRE1C variant and TCR beta V- and J-gene trimming emerged from a later analysis. Some 17,000 TCR beta sequences were associated with HLA alleles at 0.05 false discovery rate in a later analysis. Overall, about 160 TCR beta chains were annotated as cytomegalovirus-associated. Most of the TCR beta V segments (in an earlier analysis) were productive either about 90% or about 30% of the time.

This chain connects TRBV6-5 to TRBJ1-1; 7 positions agree with TRBD1. The receptor comes from a man between 25 and 39 years old in good health and CMV-seropositive. The sequenced material came from PBMCs. In nucleotides, the CDR3 is TGTGCCAGCCGTCGTGACAGGGACAACACTGAAGCTTTCTTT. Encoded protein: CASRRDRDNTEAFF.